Below, 10 T cell receptor beta chains from the same sample are listed, as sequenced in a study of T-cell memory formation after mild COVID-19. TCRdb reprocessed the 5' RACE reads with MiXCR, giving one entry per CDR3 protein. Of approximately 250,000 distinct CDR3 sequences listed, around 17% are singletons. The specimen sequenced was PBMCs or a T cell subset sorted from them (not recorded which). These receptors all stem from a man aged 18 to 30 who had mild COVID-19 (a few samples of this study predate the infection). Cell type and time point are not known.

This clonotype came up many times. The chain is built from TRBV7-2 and TRBJ2-5; D not certain. The CDR3 is 13 residues long. Germline lookup yields CDR1 SGHTA and CDR2 FQGNSA. V lost 1 base, J lost 5 bases, and 8 bases lay in between. CDR3 bases: TGTGCCAGCAGCTTAGGAGGACCGGAGACCCAGTACTTC. It translates to CASSLGGPETQYF.

This rearrangement joins TRBV20-1 to TRBJ1-2, with no clear D. V lost 4 bases and J 8 bases, leaving 11 bases between the germline ends. The CDR3 is 11 residues long. Germline V lookup: CDR1 DFQATT, CDR2 SNEGSKA (reference sequence). For the CDR3, the DNA is TGCAGTGCTACCGTAATGTTAGGCTACACCTTC. Its translation is CSATVMLGYTF.

This clonotype was seen a few times. The V and J genes are TRBV4-2 and TRBJ2-5; 12 nucleotides line up with TRBD2. The germline V gene has CDR1 LGHNA and CDR2 YNFKEQ. With V trimmed by 4 bases and J by 1 base, 4 bases remained unmatched. The length of the CDR3 is 16 residues. This CDR3 is CASSRELAGGQETQYF. The CDR3 nucleotides are TGTGCCAGCAGCCGAGAACTAGCGGGGGGCCAAGAGACCCAGTACTTC.

J is TRBJ1-1 and V is TRBV5-1; the D is unclear. The CDR3 runs to 13 residues. V dropped 5 bases and J dropped 1 base, with 9 bases sitting between them. CDR1 is SGHRS and CDR2 is YFSETQ in the germline V gene. The CDR3 is CASRGAENTEAFF. The CDR3 coding sequence is TGCGCCAGCAGGGGCGCCGAGAACACTGAAGCTTTCTTT.

The chain carries TRBV6-5 and TRBJ1-3; D may be TRBD1 (5 bases). The V and J ends lost 0 bases and 4 bases respectively, with 13 bases between them. This CDR3 comprises 16 residues. Germline assignment: CDR1 MNHEY and CDR2 SVGAGI. CDR3 in amino acids: CASSYSKGLRGNTIYF. The CDR3 DNA is TGTGCCAGCAGTTACTCGAAGGGGTTGAGGGGAAACACCATATATTTT.

The genes are TRBV11-2 and TRBJ2-1; D may be TRBD1 (6 bases). The CDR3 sequence is 16 residues long. The germline gives CDR1 SGHAT, CDR2 FQNNGV. Trimming left V 1 base short and J 4 bases short, with 14 bases between. The chain's CDR3 is CASSLGQDRGYNEQFF. CDR3 coding DNA: TGTGCCAGCAGCTTAGGACAGGACAGAGGATACAATGAGCAGTTCTTC. The whole variable domain, remainder taken from reference TRBV11-2 and TRBJ2-1, is EAGVAQSPRYKIIEKRQSVAFWCNPISGHATLYWYQQILGQGPKLLIQFQNNGVVDDSQLPKDRFSAERLKGVDSTLKIQPAKLEDSAVYLCASSLGQDRGYNEQFFGPGTRLTVL.

The rearrangement joins TRBV2 to TRBJ1-6; no definite D call. The ends were cut back, 0 bases at V and 12 bases at J, with 12 bases in the middle. This CDR3 has 14 residues. Germline values: CDR1 SNHLY, CDR2 FYNNEI. The CDR3 region is CASSEAILIQPLHF. The CDR3 nucleotides are TGTGCCAGCAGTGAAGCGATCCTAATTCAACCCCTCCACTTT.

This clonotype was recorded at least ten times. The V call is TRBV29-1, the J call TRBJ1-2, with D unclear. Looked up from germline, CDR1 is SQVTM and CDR2 is ANQGSEA. The CDR3 is 11 amino acids. V was cut by 5 bases and J by 2 bases, with 6 bases left in between. CDR3: CSVYLNYGYTF. The CDR3 nucleotides are TGCAGCGTTTATCTGAACTATGGCTACACCTTC.

This clonotype has only a few counts. The rearrangement links TRBV10-3 to TRBJ2-3; D gene ambiguous. The CDR3 covers 14 residues. Germline CDR1 ENHRY, CDR2 SYGVKD. With 10 bases removed from V and 1 base from J, the gap between germline ends came to 15 bases. This chain's CDR3 is CATRMSVRTDTQYF. The CDR3 nucleotides read TGTGCCACTCGGATGTCGGTTCGCACAGATACGCAGTATTTT.

A few counts support this clonotype. This chain links TRBV7-9 with TRBJ2-7; weak D call: TRBD2 (5 bases). V was trimmed by 5 bases and J by 4 bases, leaving 15 bases between them. The germline gives CDR1 SEHNR, CDR2 FQNEAQ (reference sequence). The CDR3 length is 14 residues. The CDR3 spells CASSPVVGVYEQYV. CDR3 in DNA: TGTGCCAGCAGCCCCGTGGTGGGAGTTTACGAGCAGTACGTC.